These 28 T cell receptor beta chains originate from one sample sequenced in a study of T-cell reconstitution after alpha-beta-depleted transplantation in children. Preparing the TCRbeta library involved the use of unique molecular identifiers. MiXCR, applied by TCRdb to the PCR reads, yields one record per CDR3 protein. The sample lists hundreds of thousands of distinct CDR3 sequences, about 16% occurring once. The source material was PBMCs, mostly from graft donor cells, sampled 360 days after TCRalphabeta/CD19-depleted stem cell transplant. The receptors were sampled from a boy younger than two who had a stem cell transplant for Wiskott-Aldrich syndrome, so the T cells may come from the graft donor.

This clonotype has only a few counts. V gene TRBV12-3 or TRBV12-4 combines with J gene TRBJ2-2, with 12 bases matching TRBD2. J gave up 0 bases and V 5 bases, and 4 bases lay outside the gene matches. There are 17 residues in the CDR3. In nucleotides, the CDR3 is TGTGCCAGCAGTGTTGGACTAGCGGGGCCGAACACCGGGGAGCTGTTTTTT. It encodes CASSVGLAGPNTGELFF.

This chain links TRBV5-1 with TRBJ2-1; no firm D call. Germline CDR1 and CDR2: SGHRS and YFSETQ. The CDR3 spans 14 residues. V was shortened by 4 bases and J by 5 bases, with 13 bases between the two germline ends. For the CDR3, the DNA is TGCGCCAGCAGCCCCCCCAGGACGGACAATGAGCAGTTCTTC. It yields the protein CASSPPRTDNEQFF.

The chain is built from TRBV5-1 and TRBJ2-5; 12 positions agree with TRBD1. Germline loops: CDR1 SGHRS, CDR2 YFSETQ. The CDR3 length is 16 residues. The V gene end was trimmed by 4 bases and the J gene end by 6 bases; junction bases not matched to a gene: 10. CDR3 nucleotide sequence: TGCGCCAGCAGCCCCGCCGGGACAGGGGGCGAGAAGACCCAGTACTTC. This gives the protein CASSPAGTGGEKTQYF.

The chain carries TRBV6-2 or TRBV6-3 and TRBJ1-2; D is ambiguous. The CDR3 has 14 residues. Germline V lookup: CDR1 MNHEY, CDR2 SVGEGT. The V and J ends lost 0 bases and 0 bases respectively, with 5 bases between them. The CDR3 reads CASSYSTSNYGYTF. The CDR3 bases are TGTGCCAGCAGTTACTCGACATCTAACTATGGCTACACCTTC.

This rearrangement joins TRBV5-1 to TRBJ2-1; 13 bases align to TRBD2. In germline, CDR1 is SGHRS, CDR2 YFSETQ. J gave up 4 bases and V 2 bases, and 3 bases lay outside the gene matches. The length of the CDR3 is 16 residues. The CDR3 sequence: CASSFLGLAGYNEQFF. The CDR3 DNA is TGCGCCAGCAGCTTTCTGGGACTAGCGGGGTACAATGAGCAGTTCTTC.

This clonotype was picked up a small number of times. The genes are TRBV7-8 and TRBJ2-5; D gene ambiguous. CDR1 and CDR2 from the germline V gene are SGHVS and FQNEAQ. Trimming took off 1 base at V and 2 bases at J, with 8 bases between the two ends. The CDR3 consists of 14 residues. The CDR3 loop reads CASSLVTQQETQYF. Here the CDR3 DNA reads TGTGCCAGCAGCTTAGTGACCCAACAAGAGACCCAGTACTTC. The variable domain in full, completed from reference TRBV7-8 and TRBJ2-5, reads GAGVSQSPRYKVAKRGQDVALRCDPISGHVSLFWYQQALGQGPEFLTYFQNEAQLDKSGLPSDRFFAERPEGSVSTLKIQRTQQEDSAVYLCASSLVTQQETQYFGPGTRLLVL.

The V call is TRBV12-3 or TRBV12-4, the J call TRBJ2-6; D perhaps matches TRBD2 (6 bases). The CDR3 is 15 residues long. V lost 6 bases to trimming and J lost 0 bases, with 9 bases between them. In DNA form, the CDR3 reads TGTGCCAGCAGGCCGACTAGCTCTGGGGCCAACGTCCTGACTTTC. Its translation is CASRPTSSGANVLTF.

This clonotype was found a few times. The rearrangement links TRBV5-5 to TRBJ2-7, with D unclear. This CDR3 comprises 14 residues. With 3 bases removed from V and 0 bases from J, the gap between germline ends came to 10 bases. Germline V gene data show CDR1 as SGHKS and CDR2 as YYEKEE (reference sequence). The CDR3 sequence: CASSWKTISYEQYF. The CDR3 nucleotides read TGTGCCAGCAGCTGGAAGACAATCTCCTACGAGCAGTACTTC.

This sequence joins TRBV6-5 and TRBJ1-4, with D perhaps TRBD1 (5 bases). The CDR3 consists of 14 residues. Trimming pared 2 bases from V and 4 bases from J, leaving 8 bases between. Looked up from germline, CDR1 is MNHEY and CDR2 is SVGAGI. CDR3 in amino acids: CASSYGTGNEKLFF. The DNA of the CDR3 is TGTGCCAGCAGTTACGGGACGGGTAATGAAAAACTGTTTTTT.

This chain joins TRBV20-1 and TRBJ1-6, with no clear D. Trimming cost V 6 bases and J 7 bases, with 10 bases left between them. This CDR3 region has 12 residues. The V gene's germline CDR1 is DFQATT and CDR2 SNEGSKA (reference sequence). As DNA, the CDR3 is TGCAGTGCCCGGTCCACCAATTCACCCCTCCACTTT. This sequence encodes CSARSTNSPLHF.

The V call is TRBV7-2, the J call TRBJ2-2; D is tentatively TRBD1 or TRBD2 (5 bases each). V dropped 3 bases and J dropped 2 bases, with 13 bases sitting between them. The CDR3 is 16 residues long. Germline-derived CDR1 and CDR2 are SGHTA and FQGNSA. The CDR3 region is CASSFFSGSNTGELFF. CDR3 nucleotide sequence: TGTGCCAGCAGCTTTTTTTCAGGGAGCAACACCGGGGAGCTGTTTTTT.

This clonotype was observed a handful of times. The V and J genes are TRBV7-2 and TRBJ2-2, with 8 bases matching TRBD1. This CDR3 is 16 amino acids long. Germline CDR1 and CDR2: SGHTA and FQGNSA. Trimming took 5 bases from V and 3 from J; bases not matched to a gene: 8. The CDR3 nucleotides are TGTGCCAGCAGCCTACAGACAGGGGCCCACACCGGGGAGCTGTTTTTT. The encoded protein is CASSLQTGAHTGELFF. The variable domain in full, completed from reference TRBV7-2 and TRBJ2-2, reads GAGVSQSPSNKVTEKGKDVELRCDPISGHTALYWYRQSLGQGLEFLIYFQGNSAPDKSGLPSDRFSAERTGGSVSTLTIQRTQQEDSAVYLCASSLQTGAHTGELFFGEGSRLTVL.

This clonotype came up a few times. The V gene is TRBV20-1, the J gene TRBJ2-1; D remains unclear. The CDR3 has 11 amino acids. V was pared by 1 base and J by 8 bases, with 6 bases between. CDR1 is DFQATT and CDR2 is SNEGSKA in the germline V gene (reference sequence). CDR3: CSARARHEQFF. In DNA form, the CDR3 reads TGCAGTGCTAGAGCTAGACATGAGCAGTTCTTC.

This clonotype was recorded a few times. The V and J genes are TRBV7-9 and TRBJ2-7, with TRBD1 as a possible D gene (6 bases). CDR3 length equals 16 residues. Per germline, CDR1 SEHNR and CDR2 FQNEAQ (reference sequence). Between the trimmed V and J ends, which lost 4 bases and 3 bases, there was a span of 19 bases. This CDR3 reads CASSSTQGLSNYEQYF. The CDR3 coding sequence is TGTGCCAGCAGCTCAACTCAGGGGCTGAGTAACTACGAGCAGTACTTC.

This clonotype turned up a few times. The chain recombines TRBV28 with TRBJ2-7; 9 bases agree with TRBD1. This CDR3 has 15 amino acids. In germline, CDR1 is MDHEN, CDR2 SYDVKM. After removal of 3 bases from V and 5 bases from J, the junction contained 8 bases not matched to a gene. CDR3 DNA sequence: TGTGCCAGCAGTTTTGGTGGGACAGGGAGAGACGAGCAGTACTTC. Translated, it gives CASSFGGTGRDEQYF.

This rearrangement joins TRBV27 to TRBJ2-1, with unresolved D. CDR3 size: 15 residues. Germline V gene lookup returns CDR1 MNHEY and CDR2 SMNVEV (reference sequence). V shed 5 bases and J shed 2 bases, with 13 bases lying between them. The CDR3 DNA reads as TGTGCCAGCAGTGCGTTCCGTGGTCCCTACAATGAGCAGTTCTTC. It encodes CASSAFRGPYNEQFF.

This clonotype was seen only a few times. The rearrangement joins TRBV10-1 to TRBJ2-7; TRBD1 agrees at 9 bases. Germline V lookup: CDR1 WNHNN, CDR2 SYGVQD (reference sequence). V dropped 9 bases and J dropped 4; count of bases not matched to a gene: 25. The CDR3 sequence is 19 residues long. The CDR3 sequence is CARYKPWDREESRGYEQYF. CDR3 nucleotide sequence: TGCGCCAGATACAAACCCTGGGACAGGGAAGAGTCGAGGGGTTACGAGCAGTACTTC.

The CDR3, as DNA: TGCAGTGCTAGAGATCGAGGCAGGGGGCATGAAAAACTGTTTTTT. Amino acids: CSARDRGRGHEKLFF. This rearrangement joins TRBV20-1 to TRBJ1-4, with 8 bases fitting TRBD1. The V gene end was trimmed by 0 bases and the J gene end by 6 bases; junction bases not matched to a gene: 6. Germline CDR1 reads DFQATT; CDR2 reads SNEGSKA (reference sequence). The CDR3 has 15 residues.

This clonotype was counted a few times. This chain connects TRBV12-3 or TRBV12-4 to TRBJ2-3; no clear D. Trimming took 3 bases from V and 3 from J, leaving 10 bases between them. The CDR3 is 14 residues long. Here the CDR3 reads CASSFRLLTDTQYF. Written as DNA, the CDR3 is TGTGCCAGCAGTTTCCGGCTCCTAACAGATACGCAGTATTTT.

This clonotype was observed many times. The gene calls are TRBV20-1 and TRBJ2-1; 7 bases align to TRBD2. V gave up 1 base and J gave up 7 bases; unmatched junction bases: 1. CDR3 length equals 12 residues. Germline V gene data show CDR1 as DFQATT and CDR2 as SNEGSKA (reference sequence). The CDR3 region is CSARGAGNEQFF. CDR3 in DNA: TGCAGTGCTAGAGGAGCGGGAAATGAGCAGTTCTTC.

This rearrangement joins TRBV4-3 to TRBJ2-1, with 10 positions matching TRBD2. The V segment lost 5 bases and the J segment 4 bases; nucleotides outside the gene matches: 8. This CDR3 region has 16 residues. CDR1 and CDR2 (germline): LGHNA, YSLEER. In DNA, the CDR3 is TGCGCCAGCAGCTCATCCCTAGCGGGAGAGTACAATGAGCAGTTCTTC. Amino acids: CASSSSLAGEYNEQFF.

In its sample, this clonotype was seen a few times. The CDR3 DNA reads as TGTGCCAGCACCAAGGACAGGGCCCAAAAGGGCTACACCTTC. Protein: CASTKDRAQKGYTF. This chain uses TRBV9 with TRBJ1-2; TRBD1 aligns across 8 bases. From germline, CDR1 is SGDLS and CDR2 YYNGEE. This CDR3 contains 14 residues. The V gene end was trimmed by 6 bases and the J gene end by 8 bases; junction bases not matched to a gene: 12.

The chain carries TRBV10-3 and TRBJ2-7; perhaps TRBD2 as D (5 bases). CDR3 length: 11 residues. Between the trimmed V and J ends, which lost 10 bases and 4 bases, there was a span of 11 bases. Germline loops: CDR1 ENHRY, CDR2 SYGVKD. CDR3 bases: TGTGCCACCCGGGATCTTTACGAGCAGTACTTC. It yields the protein CATRDLYEQYF.

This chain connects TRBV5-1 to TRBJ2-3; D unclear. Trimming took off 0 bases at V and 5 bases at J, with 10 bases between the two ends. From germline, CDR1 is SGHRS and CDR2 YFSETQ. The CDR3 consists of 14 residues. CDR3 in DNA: TGCGCCAGCAGCTTGGGGGTAGTGAAAGATACGCAGTATTTT. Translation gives CASSLGVVKDTQYF.

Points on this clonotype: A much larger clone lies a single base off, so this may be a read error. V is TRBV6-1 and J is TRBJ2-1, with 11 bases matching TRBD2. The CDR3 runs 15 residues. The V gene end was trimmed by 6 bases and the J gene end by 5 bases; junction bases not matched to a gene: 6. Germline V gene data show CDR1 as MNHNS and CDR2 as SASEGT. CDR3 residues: CASRKPGLADNEQFF. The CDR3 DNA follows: TGTGCCAGCAGAAAACCGGGACTAGCGGACAATGAGCAGTTCTTC.

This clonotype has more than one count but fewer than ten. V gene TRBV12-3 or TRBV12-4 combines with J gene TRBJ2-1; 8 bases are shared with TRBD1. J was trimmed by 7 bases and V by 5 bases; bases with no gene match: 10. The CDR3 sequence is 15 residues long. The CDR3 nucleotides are TGTGCCAGCAGTCCTTGGACAGGGCCACATAATGAGCAGTTCTTC. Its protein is CASSPWTGPHNEQFF.

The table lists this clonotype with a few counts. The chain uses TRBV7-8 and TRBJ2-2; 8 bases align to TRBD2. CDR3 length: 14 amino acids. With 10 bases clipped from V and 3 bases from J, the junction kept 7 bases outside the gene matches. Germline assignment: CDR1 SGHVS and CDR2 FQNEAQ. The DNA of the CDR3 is TGTGCCAACAGGCCGCGGGGGGACACCGGGGAGCTGTTTTTT. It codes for CANRPRGDTGELFF.

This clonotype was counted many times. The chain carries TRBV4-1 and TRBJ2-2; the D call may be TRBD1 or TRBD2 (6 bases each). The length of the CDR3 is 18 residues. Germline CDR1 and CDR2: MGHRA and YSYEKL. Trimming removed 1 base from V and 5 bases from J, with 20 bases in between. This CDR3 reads CASSQGPLKGGWTGELFF. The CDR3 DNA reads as TGCGCCAGCAGCCAAGGCCCTTTAAAGGGGGGTTGGACCGGGGAGCTGTTTTTT.